This TCR beta chain was found in a study of blood T cell repertoires in COVID-19. In the authors' methods: For nucleated cells, counts were estimated from reference gene primer amplification. Clones were sequenced by immunoSEQ multiplex PCR, and TCRdb holds only the in-frame ones, with some missing. D and trimming were read from the DNA, whereas the V and J calls and clone size are those reported in that table. The sample has fewer than 250,000 clones; around four fifths are singletons. Material for sequencing was peripheral blood. The sequence came from an elderly woman with COVID-19, enrolled during active disease.

The CDR3 nucleotides read TGTGCCAGCAGCTTAGCGGCCTTTGTGAGGACTGAAGCTTTCTTT. It is translated as CASSLAAFVRTEAFF. The chain uses TRBV7-6 and TRBJ1-1, with D uncertain. Trimming cost V 0 bases and J 5 bases, with 13 bases left between them. The CDR3 totals 15 residues. Germline V CDR1 and CDR2: SGHVS, FNYEAQ. Together with reference TRBV7-6 and TRBJ1-1, the CDR3 gives the full variable domain: GAGVSQSPRYKVTKRGQDVALRCDPISGHVSLYWYRQALGQGPEFLTYFNYEAQQDKSGLPNDRFSAERPEGSISTLTIQRTEQRDSAMYRCASSLAAFVRTEAFFGQGTRLTVV.